This TCR beta chain was recorded in a study of cytomegalovirus exposure and HLA in healthy donors (dated by TCRdb to the late 2010s). Study-level background: An earlier analysis of roughly 630 of the donors reported roughly 270 Gb of sequence data and 117 million unique TCR beta sequences from 190 million or so T cells. An early release covering about 600 HLA-typed donors comprised roughly 300 gigabases of sequencing data and around 85 million unique TCR sequences. Of the 398 genotyped donors, 75% to 85% were placed in the genetic ancestry cluster associated with self-reported Caucasian donors. The study was designed to test whether signatures of past pathogen exposure could be identified by cataloging public T cell receptors. The T cell repertoires of about 700 subjects were profiled by immunosequencing and related to cytomegalovirus serostatus. In addition to the first cohort of 650 to 750 subjects, a separate validation cohort of around 110 different subjects was used. To predict cytomegalovirus infection status, the study combined high-throughput TCR immunosequencing, statistical association of individual TCRs with disease status, and machine learning. A later analysis re-examined previously published TCR beta repertoires from roughly 720 donors and added high-resolution HLA genotyping to investigate patterns of TCR occurrence. In the later analysis, no new phenotypic data were used to find candidate immune exposures; instead, reliance was placed on TCR beta sequences and their occurrence across donors. In an earlier analysis of 550 to 700 of the donors, high-throughput TCR beta sequencing was used to judge whether each TCR beta V gene segment behaved as functional or pseudogenic. Donor age, sex, ethnicity and CMV serostatus were compiled together with the repertoire data. Genome-wide SNP genotypes for about 60% of the roughly 670 donors were used in a later genetic analysis, which treated that subset as a discovery cohort. Every repertoire in the discovery cohort had been generated on one and the same sequencing platform. HLA typing included class I and class II loci at four-digit resolution. The number of donors typed differed by locus, with 629-630 for A, B, C, DRB1 and DQB1, around 500 for DQA1, over 600 for DPA1, and 400 to 490 for DPB1. Four to six DR-DQ haplotypes were handled as single units for association and clustering, since linkage in the cohort was strong. Across around 400 genotyped donors of the cohort, an average of about 200,000 unique TCR beta nucleotide sequences per donor were sequenced, and about a sixth of those sequences were non-productive.

The investigation overall reported the following: About 15 rarely observed V segments, including chromosome 9 orphons, were excluded from the earlier analysis of approximately 500 of the donors because counts were too low. This cohort had only TCR beta chains sequenced, and the lack of alpha or paired-chain data limited which features could be detected. For the cohort, immune exposure information was limited to CMV serostatus. Most CMV-associated TCR beta chains appeared to be HLA-restricted in a later analysis, and the HLA associations seemed to be driven largely by CMV exposure. A few of the identified cytomegalovirus-associated TCR beta chains were confirmed in vitro to be specific for cytomegalovirus antigens. Because the 87-base-pair reads could not distinguish some IMGT-functional V segments, including TRBV6-2 and TRBV6-3, those segments were excluded. When HLA alleles, especially DR and DQ, strongly co-occurred, TCR associations were difficult to assign to individual alleles. According to a later genetic analysis, donors in an Asian-associated ancestry cluster had fewer N-insertions in productive TCRs than the approximately 700-donor mean. Because HLA typing was missing for some donors at each locus, association tests included only the typed subset. The presence/absence analyses assumed that sequencing depth was roughly uniform across donors, and that assumption may not be true. The study gave a list of some 150 TCR beta chains associated with cytomegalovirus. In a later analysis, several top co-occurrence clusters were reported to appear linked to parvovirus B19, influenza, CMV and Epstein-Barr virus. Linkage disequilibrium might explain the correlated functional status among segregating V segments, but an unknown experimental factor could not be ruled out. An earlier analysis of around 500 of the donors showed that most TCR beta V segments appeared in productive rearrangements either about 87% or about 30% of the time, which broadly matched IMGT annotations. A further reported finding was that TCR beta sequences accurately predicted the HLA-A and HLA-B alleles for most subjects in the first cohort. In a later analysis, 16,951 TCR beta sequences were associated with specific HLA alleles at a false discovery rate of 0.05. The authors suggested that the approach could potentially be extended to other disease states and immunological phenotypes. Most TCR sequences were observed very rarely across donors, whereas some public TCRs were present in many individuals. In a later analysis, the rate of TCR association differed among HLA loci, with DRB1 alleles having the most associated TCRs and HLA-C alleles having the fewest. In a later analysis, HLA-associated TCR beta chains showed more clonal expansion and lower generation probabilities than non-associated chains that were equally common. V-gene and J-gene trimming of TCR beta chains was associated with a missense DCLRE1C variant in a later genetic analysis, and the association was replicated in an independent cohort. A group of highly shared sequence variants was considered likely to be a technical artifact of the sequencing pipeline. In both the original and validation cohorts, the classifier was reported to diagnose cytomegalovirus status with high specificity and sensitivity.

The CDR1 and CDR2 encoded by the germline V gene (reference sequence) are GTSNPN and SVGIG. V gives up 6 bases and J gives up 0 bases, and the segment between their germline ends measures 12 bases. Including cysteine and phenylalanine, the CDR3 has 14 amino acids. Kept here is only the CDR3 DNA, which spans 42 bases and is read in frame from base 1. The cohort comprised some 680 healthy bone marrow donors. At the time of sampling, every cohort member was nominally healthy, though immune exposures that went unrecorded were likely present. The donor was CMV seropositive and was included in the group of 250 to 300 seropositive cohort members. Each donor provided a peripheral blood sample, and peripheral blood mononuclear cells were used for TCR beta sequencing. Genomic DNA was extracted from the blood cell samples with the Qiagen DNeasy Blood Extraction Kit. The library was produced with the immunoSEQ multiplex PCR assay. For the multiplex PCR, a mixture combining 60 forward primers for TCR Vbeta segments and 13 reverse primers for TCR Jbeta segments was used. The CDR3 region of rearranged TCR beta genes was amplified from genomic DNA with a multiplex PCR assay. The Illumina HiSeq System was used to sequence the amplified TCR beta libraries as 87-base-pair reads. As for the original processing: Across the 600 to 700 repertoires, a later analysis counted tens of millions of unique TCR beta chains, about 10 million of which were shared by at least two donors. Raw reads were error-corrected and collapsed into unique sequences by a nearest-neighbor algorithm in which closely related sequences were merged to remove PCR and sequencing errors. CDR3 sequences were aligned to IMGT reference sequences to assign V, D and J gene segments. For a sequence to be retained, a match of at least six nucleotides was required to both a V gene segment and a J gene segment. A rearrangement was called productive if the CDR3 had no stop codons and remained in frame with V and J, and every other rearrangement was called non-productive. Following IMGT convention, CDR3 was defined as the stretch from the second conserved V-encoded cysteine to the conserved J-encoded phenylalanine. The earlier analysis of about 590 of the donors excluded sequences that lacked an unambiguous match to a single V gene segment. In an earlier analysis of almost 600 of the donors, a V segment was called functional when productive rearrangements were above 56.7%, and segregating when the standard deviation between donors exceeded 5%. A statistical classification framework was built for diagnosing cytomegalovirus status from the catalog of TCR beta chain sequences. In a later analysis, TCR nucleotide sequences were compared against IMGT/GENE-DB human TR gene sequences so that V and J genes could be assigned. Using the TCRdist pipeline, a later analysis assigned CDR3 sequences along with most-parsimonious VDJ recombination scenarios. In a later analysis, each TCR beta chain was defined by its CDR3 amino acid sequence together with its V-gene family, and reads lacking a unique V-gene family were excluded. To address suspected cross-contamination and a sequencing artifact, a later analysis removed roughly 640 highly shared, low-generation-probability nucleotide sequences. In a later analysis, a clonal expansion index for each public chain was calculated from normalized within-repertoire ranks of inferred template counts. A later analysis computed generation probabilities with a VDJ recombination model fitted to out-of-frame rearrangements, and checked the results against IGoR. In a later analysis, hypergeometric tests were used to score TCR-TCR, TCR-HLA and TCR-CMV co-occurrence, with a repertoire-size bias correction applied to TCR pairs. To estimate false discovery rates, a later analysis permuted the HLA or CMV assignments 20 times. In a later analysis, co-occurring TCRs were grouped using DBSCAN, with TCRdist sequence similarity added in when clustering inside HLA-allele-positive subsets. Repertoires with fewer than 30,000 or more than 120,000 public chains, plus five repertoires with anomalous nucleotide sharing, were excluded from co-occurrence clustering. Not all clones reach the TCRdb copy of this immuneACCESS table, which keeps in-frame sequences only. Checked studies attribute under half of the gap to unresolved V genes and leave the rest unexplained. That table is the source of V, J and clone size, and D and trimming were worked out from the DNA. This sample lists approximately 160,000 clones; 82% were detected once. Less than 1.6% of the sample belongs to the ten largest clones.

This clone was detected only once. Its antigen has not been determined. Base quality data are lacking; no much larger clone is found one base away. Material: PBMCs. The rearranged chain carries TRBV30 and TRBJ1-3; the best D guess is TRBD1, with 6 bases matching. The TCR comes from a girl aged 5 to 17 in good health and CMV-seropositive. The DNA sequence is TGTGCCTGCGCACAGGGTTTCTCTGGAAACACCATATATTTT. It encodes CACAQGFSGNTIYF.